The T cell receptor (beta chain) under discussion was sequenced for a study of T cell responses to AZD1222 COVID-19 vaccine. General observations from the study: Possibly, clonal diversity was underestimated; donors were largely white British and included more females. Spike was spanned by vaccine-associated CD4 TCRs, which were dominant at 160-218 and 743-854. Nearly half of spike-specific TCRs reportedly target variant regions that are unmutated in the B.1.351 and B.1.1.7 variants.

Worth noting for this clone: The antigen is undetermined.

TCRdb's table, derived via immunoSEQ multiplex PCR, lists solely in-frame clones and lacks some. This sample yields 100,000 to 150,000 clones, of which about 90% are seen a single time; approximately 8% belongs to the top ten. J was trimmed by 7 bases and V by 0 bases; bases with no gene match: 3. The CDR3 contains 14 residues. The germline V gene has CDR1 SGHRS and CDR2 YFSETQ. The clonotype originates from an adult who received the AZD1222 COVID-19 vaccine. The input for sequencing was peripheral blood, taken 28 days after the second AZD1222 dose. The gene calls are TRBV5-1 and TRBJ2-2; 7 bases align to TRBD1. The CDR3 sequence: CASSLGWDSGELFF. The CDR3 bases are TGCGCCAGCAGCTTGGGTTGGGACAGCGGGGAGCTGTTTTTT.